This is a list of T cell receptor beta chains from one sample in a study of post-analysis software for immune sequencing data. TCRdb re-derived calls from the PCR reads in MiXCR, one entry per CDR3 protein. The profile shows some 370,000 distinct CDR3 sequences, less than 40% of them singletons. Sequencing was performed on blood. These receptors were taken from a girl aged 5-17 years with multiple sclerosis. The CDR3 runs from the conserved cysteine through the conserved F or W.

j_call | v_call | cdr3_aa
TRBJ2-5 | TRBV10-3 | CAISDTGDSGGLYNEQYF
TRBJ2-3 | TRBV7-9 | CASSTDSTDTQYF
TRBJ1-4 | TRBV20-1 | CSASGDVSRKLFF
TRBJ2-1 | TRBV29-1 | CSVDRGTGLSSYNEQFF
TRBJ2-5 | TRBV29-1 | CSVKWGLADQETQYF
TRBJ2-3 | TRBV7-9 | CASSLGRDTDTQYF
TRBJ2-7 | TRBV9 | CASSVGGQGENYEQYF
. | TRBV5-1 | CASSATGTGINEQYF
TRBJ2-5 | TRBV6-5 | CASSYLGTASYGQYF
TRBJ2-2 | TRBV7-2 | CASSLQLRDRGRWTGELFF
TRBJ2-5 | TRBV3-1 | CASSQDSGFQETQYF
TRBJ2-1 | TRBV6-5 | CASSPDRSSYNEQFF
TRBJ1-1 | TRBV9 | CASSVSAGSAEAFF
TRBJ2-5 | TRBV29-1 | CSVEGQGAAETQYF
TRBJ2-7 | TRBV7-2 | CASSSRTSASYEQYF
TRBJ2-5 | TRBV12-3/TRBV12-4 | CASSPSAGRLEAQYF
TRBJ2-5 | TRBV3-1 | CASSQGLVETQYF
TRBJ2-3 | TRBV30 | CAWSVLGLSTDTQYF
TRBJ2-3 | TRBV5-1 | CASSLNPQGAGDTQYF
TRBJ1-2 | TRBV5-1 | CASSAEQTFYGYTF
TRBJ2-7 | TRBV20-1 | CSARNRGSSYEQYF
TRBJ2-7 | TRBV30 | CACGQGSYEQYF
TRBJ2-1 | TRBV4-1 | CASSLFNEQFF
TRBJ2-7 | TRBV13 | CASSAGLDYEQYF
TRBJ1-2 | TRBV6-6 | CVSNDLGGNYGYTF
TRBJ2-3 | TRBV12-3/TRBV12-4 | CASSLIPYRGADTQYF
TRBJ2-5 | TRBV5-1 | CASTGGLATETQYF
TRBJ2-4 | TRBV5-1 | CASSLTSLGQGAKNIQYF
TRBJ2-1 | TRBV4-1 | CASSSGTSGYNEQFF
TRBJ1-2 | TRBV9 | CASTATRGINYGYTF
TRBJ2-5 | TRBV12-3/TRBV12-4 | CASRQSESGGTQYF
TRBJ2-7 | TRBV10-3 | CAISEGGRAYEQYF
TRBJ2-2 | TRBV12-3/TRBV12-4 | CASSYRDTGELFF
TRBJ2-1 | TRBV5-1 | CASTASGGYNEQFF
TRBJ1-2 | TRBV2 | CASSEHLNYGYTF
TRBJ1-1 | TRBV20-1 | CSARPAQGRVNTEAFF
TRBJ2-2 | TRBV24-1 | CATSDPFGRELFF
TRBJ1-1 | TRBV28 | CASSPGTGHMNTVAFF
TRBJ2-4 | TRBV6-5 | CASSYSRRGEGIQYF
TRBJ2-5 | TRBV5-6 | CASSADRPETQYF
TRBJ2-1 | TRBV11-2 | CASSSWALGGNEQFF
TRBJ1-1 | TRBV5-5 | CASTPQGTEAFF
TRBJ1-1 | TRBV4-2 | CASSERQGNTEAFF
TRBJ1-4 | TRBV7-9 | CASSFPRGDLFF
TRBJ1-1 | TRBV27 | CASSSTRGLEAFF
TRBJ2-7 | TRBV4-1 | CASSLHVSLPEQYF
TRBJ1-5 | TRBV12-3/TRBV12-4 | CASRVGNQPQHF
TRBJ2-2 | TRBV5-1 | CASMEDPNTGELFF
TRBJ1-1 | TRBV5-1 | CASSLALGPDEAFF